These T cell receptor beta chains were read from a single sample in a study of T-cell memory formation after mild COVID-19. TCRdb reprocessed the 5' RACE reads via MiXCR and lists one record per CDR3 protein. The table has approximately 340,000 distinct CDR3 sequences, around 15% seen once. The sample was PBMCs or a T cell subset sorted from them (not recorded which). Receptors originate from a man between 18 and 35 years old who had mild COVID-19 (a few samples of this study predate the infection). Cell type and time point are not known. The conserved cysteine and the conserved F or W are not part of the CDR3 here. D genes are given only for firm matches.

V: TRBV12-3/TRBV12-4; J: TRBJ2-7; D: -; CDR3: ASSRGVWEQY
V: TRBV2; J: TRBJ1-1; D: -; CDR3: ASGGAEAF
V: TRBV3-1; J: TRBJ2-3; D: -; CDR3: ASSQDPPSPFRSTDTQY
V: TRBV4-2; J: TRBJ2-5; D: -; CDR3: ASSHDQYSQETQY
V: TRBV5-1; J: TRBJ2-3; D: -; CDR3: ASSSTKPTDTQY
V: TRBV6-5; J: TRBJ2-2; D: TRBD2; CDR3: ASSPGLAGGPGTGELF
V: TRBV20-1; J: TRBJ2-5; D: -; CDR3: SASPGLQETQY
V: TRBV4-2; J: TRBJ2-4; D: -; CDR3: ASSLRTEAGAVKNIQY
V: TRBV7-2; J: TRBJ2-4; D: TRBD1; CDR3: ASSPGQGIQY
V: TRBV12-3/TRBV12-4; J: TRBJ2-5; D: -; CDR3: ASSFWGGGQETQY
V: TRBV5-1; J: TRBJ2-7; D: TRBD1; CDR3: ASSPARGTGSYEQY
V: TRBV4-2; J: TRBJ2-3; D: TRBD2; CDR3: ASSPVGGVDTQY
V: TRBV10-1; J: TRBJ2-5; D: -; CDR3: ASRWGVPKETQY
V: TRBV9; J: TRBJ2-7; D: -; CDR3: ASSATGKGGYEQY
V: TRBV25-1; J: TRBJ2-7; D: TRBD1; CDR3: ATSGDRGSYEQY
V: TRBV10-3; J: TRBJ2-7; D: -; CDR3: AIKELAGPTYEQY
V: TRBV4-1; J: TRBJ2-6; D: -; CDR3: ASSPKKGYSGANVLT
V: TRBV12-3/TRBV12-4; J: TRBJ1-1; D: -; CDR3: ASSYPALNTEAF
V: TRBV7-9; J: TRBJ1-2; D: -; CDR3: ASSRQGGA
V: TRBV7-6; J: TRBJ2-1; D: -; CDR3: ASGPDSSSYNEQF
V: TRBV7-6; J: TRBJ2-1; D: -; CDR3: ASSQTGYLSYNEQF
V: TRBV5-6; J: TRBJ1-6; D: TRBD1; CDR3: ASSSRGLGDSPLH
V: TRBV6-5; J: TRBJ2-2; D: -; CDR3: ASSYTSGELF
V: TRBV19; J: TRBJ2-3; D: -; CDR3: ASMGRDGADTQY
V: TRBV5-6; J: TRBJ2-1; D: -; CDR3: ASSLHGGNNEQF
V: TRBV7-2; J: TRBJ2-1; D: TRBD2; CDR3: ASSLVLQRGGYEQF
V: TRBV4-3; J: TRBJ1-1; D: TRBD1; CDR3: ASSQGTGVEAF
V: TRBV5-1; J: TRBJ1-1; D: TRBD1; CDR3: ASSKRDRAWGTEAF
V: TRBV4-2; J: TRBJ2-7; D: -; CDR3: ASSRPYGESAYEQY
V: TRBV20-1; J: TRBJ2-6; D: -; CDR3: SASMTSYRVSGANVLT
V: TRBV7-2; J: TRBJ2-3; D: -; CDR3: ASSLVVGAGDTQY
V: TRBV27; J: TRBJ2-7; D: TRBD2; CDR3: ASKLAGAYEQY
V: TRBV5-5; J: TRBJ2-7; D: -; CDR3: ASSLGQGRSYEQY
V: TRBV14; J: TRBJ2-3; D: -; CDR3: ASSQDVQGDTQY
V: TRBV5-8; J: TRBJ2-4; D: TRBD1; CDR3: ASSLSGGATNIQY
V: TRBV2; J: TRBJ2-5; D: -; CDR3: ASRADQETQY
V: TRBV20-1; J: TRBJ1-3; D: -; CDR3: SAREGGGRNTIY
V: TRBV7-9; J: TRBJ2-7; D: TRBD1; CDR3: ASSLALGQGAREQY
V: TRBV20-1; J: TRBJ1-2; D: -; CDR3: SAAGGRYGYT
V: TRBV4-2; J: TRBJ2-5; D: TRBD2; CDR3: ASSQPIAGAGGTQY
V: TRBV30; J: TRBJ2-1; D: -; CDR3: AWSRASDEQF
V: TRBV27; J: TRBJ2-7; D: TRBD2; CDR3: ASRPGGEVTYEQY
V: TRBV6-4; J: TRBJ2-3; D: -; CDR3: ASSDSSLGDTLY
V: TRBV6-5; J: TRBJ2-1; D: -; CDR3: ASSYASSHGEQF
V: TRBV20-1; J: TRBJ1-1; D: -; CDR3: SARVVTAF
V: TRBV29-1; J: TRBJ2-5; D: TRBD2; CDR3: SVDGPSGQETQY
V: TRBV6-6; J: TRBJ2-1; D: -; CDR3: ASSYGPGGEQF
V: TRBV3-1; J: TRBJ2-1; D: -; CDR3: ASSLRGGPTYNEQF
V: TRBV5-1; J: TRBJ2-5; D: TRBD2; CDR3: ASRLPGGSQETQY
V: TRBV12-3/TRBV12-4; J: TRBJ2-5; D: -; CDR3: ASSNGREETQY
V: TRBV7-2; J: TRBJ2-3; D: -; CDR3: ASSLPGDPARDTQY
V: TRBV4-1; J: TRBJ2-1; D: -; CDR3: ASSQPVRRVGEQF
V: TRBV7-9; J: TRBJ2-3; D: -; CDR3: ASSTRARSTDTQY
V: TRBV4-3; J: TRBJ2-2; D: -; CDR3: ASSVGTLYSTGELF
V: TRBV20-1; J: TRBJ2-3; D: -; CDR3: SADGGSGGASDTQY
V: TRBV20-1; J: TRBJ1-2; D: -; CDR3: SASRLGSWGFYGYT
V: TRBV5-5; J: TRBJ2-5; D: -; CDR3: ASSLKPSQETQY
V: TRBV6-5; J: TRBJ1-6; D: -; CDR3: ASSRRDVNSPLH
V: TRBV28; J: TRBJ2-5; D: -; CDR3: ASSLEGRTETQY